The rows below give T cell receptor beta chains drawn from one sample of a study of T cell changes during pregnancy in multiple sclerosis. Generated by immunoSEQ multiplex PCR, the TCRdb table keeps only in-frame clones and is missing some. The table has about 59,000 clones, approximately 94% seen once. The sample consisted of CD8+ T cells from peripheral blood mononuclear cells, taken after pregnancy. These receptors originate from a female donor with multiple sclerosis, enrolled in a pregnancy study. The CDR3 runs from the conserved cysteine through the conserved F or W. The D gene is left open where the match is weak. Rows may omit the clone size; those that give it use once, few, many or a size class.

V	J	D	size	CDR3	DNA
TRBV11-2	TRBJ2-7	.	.	CASSLDRGAAYEQYF	TGTGCCAGCAGCTTAGATAGGGGCGCGGCCTACGAGCAGTACTTC
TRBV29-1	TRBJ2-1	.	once	CSTQGSYNEQFF	TGCAGCACCCAGGGGAGTTACAATGAGCAGTTCTTC
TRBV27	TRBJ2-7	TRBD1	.	CASSPRTGGAYEQYF	TGTGCCAGCAGTCCTCGGACAGGGGGGGCATACGAGCAGTACTTC
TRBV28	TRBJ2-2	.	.	CASSVARGPTGELFF	TGTGCCAGCAGTGTAGCCCGGGGTCCCACCGGGGAGCTGTTTTTT
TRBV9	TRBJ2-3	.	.	CASSFGTDTQYF	TGTGCCAGCAGCTTCGGCACAGATACGCAGTATTTT
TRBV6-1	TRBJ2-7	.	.	CASRGQSTYEQYF	TGTGCCAGCAGAGGACAGTCTACCTACGAGCAGTACTTC
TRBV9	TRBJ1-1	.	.	CASSVSNSNTEAFF	TGTGCCAGCAGCGTTAGTAACAGTAACACTGAAGCTTTCTTT
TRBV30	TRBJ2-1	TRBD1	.	CAWGQGRNEQFF	TGTGCCTGGGGACAGGGAAGGAATGAGCAGTTCTTC
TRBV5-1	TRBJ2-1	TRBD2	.	CASSYTSGEYNEQFF	TGCGCCAGCAGCTACACTAGCGGGGAGTACAATGAGCAGTTCTTC
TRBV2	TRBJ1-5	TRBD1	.	CASSQGVGSNQPQHF	TGTGCCAGCAGCCAGGGGGTGGGGAGCAATCAGCCCCAGCATTTT
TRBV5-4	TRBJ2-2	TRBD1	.	CASSSPTGVGTGELFF	TGTGCCAGCAGCTCGCCGACAGGGGTCGGCACCGGGGAGCTGTTTTTT
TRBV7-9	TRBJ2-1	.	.	CASIGADEQFF	TGTGCCAGCATAGGAGCGGATGAGCAGTTCTTC
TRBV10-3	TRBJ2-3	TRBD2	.	CAIMGGRRADTQYF	TGTGCCATCATGGGCGGGAGGAGGGCAGATACGCAGTATTTT
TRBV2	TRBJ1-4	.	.	CASTFPGEPDEKLFF	TGTGCCAGCACTTTCCCAGGGGAGCCCGATGAAAAACTGTTTTTT
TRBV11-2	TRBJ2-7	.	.	CASSFSLGTYEQYF	TGTGCCAGCAGCTTCTCCCTAGGAACCTACGAGCAGTACTTC
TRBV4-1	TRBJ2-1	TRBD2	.	CASSHLGGLAGTGNEQFF	TGCGCCAGCAGCCATCTCGGGGGACTAGCGGGAACTGGCAATGAGCAGTTCTTC
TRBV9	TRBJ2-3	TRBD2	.	CASSAGGGGPSTDTQYF	TGTGCCAGCAGCGCGGGAGGCGGGGGGCCTAGCACAGATACGCAGTATTTT
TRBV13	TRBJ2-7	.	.	CASSLGSGLFSYEQYF	TGTGCCAGCAGCTTGGGGTCGGGGTTGTTTTCCTACGAGCAGTACTTC
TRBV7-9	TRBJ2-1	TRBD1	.	CASSAGTGVSYNEQFF	TGTGCCAGCAGCGCCGGGACAGGGGTCTCCTACAATGAGCAGTTCTTC
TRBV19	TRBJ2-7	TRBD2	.	CASSIAGVSYEQYF	TGTGCCAGTAGCATAGCGGGGGTCTCCTACGAGCAGTACTTC
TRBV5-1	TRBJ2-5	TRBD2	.	CASSLDSGREETQYF	TGCGCCAGCAGCTTGGATAGCGGGAGGGAGGAGACCCAGTACTTC
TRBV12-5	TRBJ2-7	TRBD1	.	CASGAPGQGFYEQYF	TGTGCTAGTGGTGCCCCGGGACAGGGGTTCTACGAGCAGTACTTC
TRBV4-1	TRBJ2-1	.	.	CASSQEGRANEQFF	TGCGCCAGCAGCCAAGAAGGCAGGGCCAATGAGCAGTTCTTC
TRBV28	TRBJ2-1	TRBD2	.	CASSLPAGFAYNEQFF	TGTGCCAGCAGTTTGCCAGCGGGATTCGCCTACAATGAGCAGTTCTTC
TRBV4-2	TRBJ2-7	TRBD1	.	CASSPRPGGAYEQYF	TGTGCCAGCAGCCCCCGGCCAGGGGGCGCCTACGAGCAGTACTTC
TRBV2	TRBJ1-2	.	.	CATYTTGYKGYTF	TGTGCCACCTACACGACAGGCTACAAGGGCTACACCTTC
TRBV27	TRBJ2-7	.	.	CASSFGEPPEQYF	TGTGCCAGCAGTTTCGGGGAGCCCCCCGAGCAGTACTTC
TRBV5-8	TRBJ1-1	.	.	CASSWGLLNTEAFF	TGTGCCAGCAGCTGGGGACTCTTGAACACTGAAGCTTTCTTT
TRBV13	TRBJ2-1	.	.	CASSSRRGSYNEQFF	TGTGCCAGCAGCTCTAGACGGGGCTCCTACAATGAGCAGTTCTTC
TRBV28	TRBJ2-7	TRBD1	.	CATVPGQGYEQYF	TGTGCCACCGTTCCGGGACAGGGATACGAGCAGTACTTC
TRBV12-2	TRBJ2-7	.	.	CASRLTGSGTYEQYF	TGTGCAAGTCGCTTAACGGGGAGCGGAACCTACGAGCAGTACTTC
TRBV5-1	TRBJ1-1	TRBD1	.	CASSLDRTGRPLGTEAFF	TGCGCCAGCAGCTTGGATAGGACAGGCCGCCCCTTAGGGACTGAAGCTTTCTTT
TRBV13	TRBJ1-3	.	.	CASSLGAGNTIYF	TGTGCCAGCAGCTTAGGGGCCGGAAACACCATATATTTT
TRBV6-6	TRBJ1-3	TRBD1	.	CASSKDREGNTIYF	TGTGCCAGCAGTAAGGACAGGGAGGGAAACACCATATATTTT
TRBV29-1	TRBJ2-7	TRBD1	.	CSVDVQGLGEQYF	TGCAGCGTTGATGTACAGGGGCTGGGCGAGCAGTACTTC
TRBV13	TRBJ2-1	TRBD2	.	CASSYTSGRSYNEQFF	TGTGCCAGCAGCTATACTAGCGGGAGAAGTTACAATGAGCAGTTCTTC
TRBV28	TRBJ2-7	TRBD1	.	CASSFRGSRWYEQYF	TGTGCCAGCAGTTTCAGGGGGAGCAGGTGGTACGAGCAGTACTTC
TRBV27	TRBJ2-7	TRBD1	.	CASSLARGPGYEQYF	TGTGCCAGCAGTTTAGCCAGGGGGCCTGGGTACGAGCAGTACTTC
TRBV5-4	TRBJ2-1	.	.	CASSLGTANEQFF	TGTGCCAGCAGCTTGGGGACAGCCAATGAGCAGTTCTTC
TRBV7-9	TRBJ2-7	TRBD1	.	CASSPSTGQGTYEQYF	TGTGCCAGCAGCCCAAGCACTGGACAGGGCACGTACGAGCAGTACTTC
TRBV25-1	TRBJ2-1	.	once	CASRVGNEQFF	TGTGCCAGCAGGGTCGGGAATGAGCAGTTCTTC